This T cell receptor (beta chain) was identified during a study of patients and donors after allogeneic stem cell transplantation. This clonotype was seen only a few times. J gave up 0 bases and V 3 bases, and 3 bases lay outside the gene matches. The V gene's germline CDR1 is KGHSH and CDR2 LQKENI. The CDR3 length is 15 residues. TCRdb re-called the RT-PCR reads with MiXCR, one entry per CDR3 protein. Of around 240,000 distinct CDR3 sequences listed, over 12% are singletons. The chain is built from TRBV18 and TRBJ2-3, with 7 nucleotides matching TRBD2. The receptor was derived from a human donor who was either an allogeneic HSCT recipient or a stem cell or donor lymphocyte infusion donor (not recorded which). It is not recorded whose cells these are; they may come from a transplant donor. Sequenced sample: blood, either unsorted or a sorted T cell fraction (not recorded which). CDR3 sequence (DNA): TGTGCCAGCTCACCTCTTAGCGGGAGCACAGATACGCAGTATTTT. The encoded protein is CASSPLSGSTDTQYF.